Listed here is a single T cell receptor (beta chain). V shed 4 bases and J shed 5 bases, with 16 bases lying between them. CDR1 and CDR2 (germline): MNHEY, SVGEGT. The CDR3 runs 15 residues. The assay was immunoSEQ multiplex PCR, and TCRdb's table has in-frame clones only and misses some. The data contain about 100,000 clones, more than 75% of them singletons. These data originate in a study of blood T cell repertoires in COVID-19. At the level of the study: Spain, Italy and the United States supplied samples that represented acute and convalescent COVID-19.

The rearrangement links TRBV6-2 or TRBV6-3 to TRBJ2-3; D is possibly TRBD2 (5 bases). Input material: peripheral blood. This sequence originates from a human donor in a cohort sampled during active COVID-19. In DNA, the CDR3 is TGTGCCAGCAGTTTATCTAGAGGGCCTGGAGATACGCAGTATTTT. Protein: CASSLSRGPGDTQYF.